Sequencing of this T cell receptor beta chain was carried out in a study of blood T cells in healthy people across ages. The authors extracted at least 6 micrograms of total RNA per sample. With respect to this clonotype: Antigen unknown.

A second PCR of about 7 to 11 cycles used a sample-barcoded 5' primer and a J-beta primer mix. Each cDNA molecule carried a tag from a template-switch adaptor that contained 12 random nucleotides. From the 5' RACE reads, TCRdb called clonotypes with MiXCR, one entry per CDR3 protein. The sample has almost 1 million distinct CDR3 sequences, 51% seen once. This CDR3 is 16 amino acids long. CDR1 and CDR2 from the germline V gene are MDHEN and SYDVKM. V shed 5 bases, J shed 5 bases, and the junction held 11 bases outside the gene matches. Points from the study as a whole: There was a strong correlation between TCR beta diversity and naive T cell percentage.

This receptor was obtained from a woman aged 55-69 years in good health. V and J are TRBV28 and TRBJ1-1; 10 bases align to TRBD1. Source material: blood. The CDR3 sequence: CASSQMTGGAGTEAFF. CDR3 DNA sequence: TGTGCCAGCAGTCAGATGACAGGGGGCGCGGGAACTGAAGCTTTCTTT.